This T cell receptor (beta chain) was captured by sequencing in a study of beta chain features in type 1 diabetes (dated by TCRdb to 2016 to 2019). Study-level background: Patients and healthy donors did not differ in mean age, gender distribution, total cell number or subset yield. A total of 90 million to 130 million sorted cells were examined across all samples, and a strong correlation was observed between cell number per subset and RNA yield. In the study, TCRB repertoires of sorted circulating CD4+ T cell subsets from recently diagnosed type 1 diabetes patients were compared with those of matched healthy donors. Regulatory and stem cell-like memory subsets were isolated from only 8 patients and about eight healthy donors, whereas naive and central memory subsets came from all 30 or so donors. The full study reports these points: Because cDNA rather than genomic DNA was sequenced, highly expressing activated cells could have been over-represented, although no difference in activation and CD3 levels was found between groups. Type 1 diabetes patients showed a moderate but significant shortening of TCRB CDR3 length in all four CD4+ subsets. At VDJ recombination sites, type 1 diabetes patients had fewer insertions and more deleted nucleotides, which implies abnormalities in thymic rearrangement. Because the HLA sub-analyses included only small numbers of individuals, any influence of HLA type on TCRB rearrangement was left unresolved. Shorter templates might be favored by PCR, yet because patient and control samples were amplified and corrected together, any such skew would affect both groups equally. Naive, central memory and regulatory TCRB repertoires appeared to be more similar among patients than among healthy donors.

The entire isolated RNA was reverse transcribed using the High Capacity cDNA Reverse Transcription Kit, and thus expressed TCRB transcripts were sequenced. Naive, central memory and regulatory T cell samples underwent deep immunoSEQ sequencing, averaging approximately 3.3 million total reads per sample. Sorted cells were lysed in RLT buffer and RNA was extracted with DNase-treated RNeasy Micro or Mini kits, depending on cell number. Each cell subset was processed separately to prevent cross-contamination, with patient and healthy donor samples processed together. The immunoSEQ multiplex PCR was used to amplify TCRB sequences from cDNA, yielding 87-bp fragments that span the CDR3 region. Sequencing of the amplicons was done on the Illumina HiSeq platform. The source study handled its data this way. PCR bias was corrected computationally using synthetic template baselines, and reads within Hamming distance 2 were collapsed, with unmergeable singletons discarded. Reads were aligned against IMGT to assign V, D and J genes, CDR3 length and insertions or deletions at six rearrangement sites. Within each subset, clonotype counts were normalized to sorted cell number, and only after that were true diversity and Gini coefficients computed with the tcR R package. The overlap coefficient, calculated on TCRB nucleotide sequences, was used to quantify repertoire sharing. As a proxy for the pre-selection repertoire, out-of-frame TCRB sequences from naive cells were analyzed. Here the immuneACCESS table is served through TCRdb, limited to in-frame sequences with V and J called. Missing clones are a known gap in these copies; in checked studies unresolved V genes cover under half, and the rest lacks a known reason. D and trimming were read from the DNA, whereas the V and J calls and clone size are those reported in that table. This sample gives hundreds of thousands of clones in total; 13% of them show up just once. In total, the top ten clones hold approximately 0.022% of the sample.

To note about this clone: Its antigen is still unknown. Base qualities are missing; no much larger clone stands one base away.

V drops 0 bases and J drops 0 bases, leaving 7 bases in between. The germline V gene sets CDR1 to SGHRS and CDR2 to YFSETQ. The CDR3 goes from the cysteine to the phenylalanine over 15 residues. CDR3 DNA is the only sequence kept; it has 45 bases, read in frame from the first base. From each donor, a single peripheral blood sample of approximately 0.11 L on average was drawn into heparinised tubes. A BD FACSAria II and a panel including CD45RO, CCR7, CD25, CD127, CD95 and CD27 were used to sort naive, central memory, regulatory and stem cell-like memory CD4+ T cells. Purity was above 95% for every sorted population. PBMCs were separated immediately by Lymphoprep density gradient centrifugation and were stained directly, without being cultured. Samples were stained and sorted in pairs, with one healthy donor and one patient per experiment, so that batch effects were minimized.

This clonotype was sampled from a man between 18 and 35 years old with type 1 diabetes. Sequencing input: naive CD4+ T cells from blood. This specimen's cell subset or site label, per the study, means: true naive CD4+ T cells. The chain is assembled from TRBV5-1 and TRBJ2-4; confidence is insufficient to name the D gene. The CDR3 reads CASSLEGLAKNIQYF. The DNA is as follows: TGCGCCAGCAGCTTGGAGGGTCTAGCCAAAAACATTCAGTACTTC. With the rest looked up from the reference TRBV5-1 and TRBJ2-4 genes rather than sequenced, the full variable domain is KAGVTQTPRYLIKTRGQQVTLSCSPISGHRSVSWYQQTPGQGLQFLFEYFSETQRNKGNFPGRFSGRQFSNSRSEMNVSTLELGDSALYLCASSLEGLAKNIQYFGAGTRLSVL.